Here is one TCR beta chain with its context. This sample was taken from a study of T cell responses to AZD1222 COVID-19 vaccine. Using immunoSEQ multiplex PCR, the repertoire was profiled, and TCRdb retains in-frame clones only, with some absent. In the table there are approximately 73,000 clones, 70% to 85% of which are singletons. From germline, CDR1 is SGHNT and CDR2 YYREEE (reference sequence). The J segment lost 2 bases and the V segment lost 0 bases, leaving 11 bases of the junction unmatched. The CDR3 extends over 17 amino acids. This chain joins TRBV5-4 and TRBJ2-7; 7 nucleotides match TRBD2. This clonotype was obtained from an adult in good health. Sequenced material: peripheral blood, taken on day 0 of AZD1222 vaccination. The CDR3, as DNA: TGTGCCAGCAGCTTGGGTGGGGGGGGGTTTGGGGCCTACGAGCAGTACTTC. Protein sequence: CASSLGGGGFGAYEQYF.